The clone carrying this T cell receptor beta chain appeared a few times. Its antigen is not identified. This specimen comes from a study of T-cell reconstitution after alpha-beta-depleted transplantation in children. V was pared by 5 bases and J by 10 bases, with 6 bases of the junction left unmatched. The CDR3 has 13 amino acids. CDR1 and CDR2 from the germline V gene are SGHVS and FQNEAQ. Regarding the study as a whole: T cells produced anew were the main source of T-cell counts and diversity one year after transplant. Surviving recipient T cells and thymic progenitors accounted for the high day-60 TCRbeta diversity observed in some patients.

As it was prepared, the TCRbeta library received unique molecular identifiers. Each CDR3 protein is one row after TCRdb ran MiXCR on the PCR reads. The table lists about 400,000 distinct CDR3 sequences, under 20% of them singletons, with 29% in the top ten. The chain has TRBV7-8 and TRBJ2-1; 9 bases fit TRBD2. The sequence was collected from a boy in the first two years of life who had a stem cell transplant for Wiskott-Aldrich syndrome, so the T cells may come from the graft donor. Sequenced here: PBMCs, mostly from graft donor cells, sampled 360 days after TCRalphabeta/CD19-depleted stem cell transplant. CDR3 coding DNA: TGTGCCAGCAGCGTGGGACTAGCCTACGAGCAGTTCTTC. This translates into CASSVGLAYEQFF.